The sequence of this TCR beta chain was determined in a study of cytomegalovirus exposure and HLA in healthy donors. Overall study results and limits: Most TCR sequences showed up rarely, but some public TCRs showed up in many donors. Among TCR beta chains, those listed as cytomegalovirus-associated numbered over 150.

Clones were sequenced by immunoSEQ multiplex PCR, and TCRdb holds only the in-frame ones, with some missing. Here the sample spans approximately 110,000 clones, 85% to 95% being singletons. The CDR3 runs to 15 residues. Trimming pared 7 bases from V and 2 bases from J, leaving 18 bases between. CDR1 is SGHKS and CDR2 is YYEKEE in the germline V gene (reference sequence). The donors were part of the validation cohort of 120 subjects. That cohort was separate from the first cohort, which comprised roughly 670 subjects. Worth noting for this clone: Its antigen remains unknown.

The chain uses TRBV5-5 and TRBJ2-5; no definite D call. Source material: PBMCs. The receptor's source is a woman in her late teens or twenties in good health and CMV-seronegative. CDR3 nucleotide sequence: TGTGCCAGCTTTGACCGTCCCGGAGCGCAAGAGACCCAGTACTTC. Translation: CASFDRPGAQETQYF.